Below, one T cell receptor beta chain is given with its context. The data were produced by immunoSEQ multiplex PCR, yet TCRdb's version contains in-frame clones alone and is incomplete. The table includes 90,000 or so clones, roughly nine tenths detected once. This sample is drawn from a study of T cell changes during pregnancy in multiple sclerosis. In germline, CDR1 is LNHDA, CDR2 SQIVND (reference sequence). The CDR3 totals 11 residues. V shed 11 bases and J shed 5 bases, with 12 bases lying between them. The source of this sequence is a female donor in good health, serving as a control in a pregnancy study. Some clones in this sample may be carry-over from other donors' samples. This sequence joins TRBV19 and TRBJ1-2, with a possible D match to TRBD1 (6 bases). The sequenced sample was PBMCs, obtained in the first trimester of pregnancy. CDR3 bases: TGTGCCGGCCGGACAGCTTATGGCTACACCTTC. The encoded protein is CAGRTAYGYTF.